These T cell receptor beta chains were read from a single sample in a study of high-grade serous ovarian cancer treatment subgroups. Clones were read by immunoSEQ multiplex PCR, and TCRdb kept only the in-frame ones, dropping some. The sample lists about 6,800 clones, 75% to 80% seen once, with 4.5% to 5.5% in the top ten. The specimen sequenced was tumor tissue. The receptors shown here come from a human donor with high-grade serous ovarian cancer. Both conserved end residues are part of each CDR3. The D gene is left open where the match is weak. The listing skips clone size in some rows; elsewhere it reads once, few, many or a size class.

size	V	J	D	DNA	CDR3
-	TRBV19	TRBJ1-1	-	TGTGCCAGTACGCAGGGGTTGGTAGCTTTCTTT	CASTQGLVAFF
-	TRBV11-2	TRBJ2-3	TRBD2	TGTGCCAGCAGCTTAGGATTGGGGGGGACAGATACGCAGTATTTT	CASSLGLGGTDTQYF
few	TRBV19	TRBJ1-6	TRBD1	TGTGCCAGTAGTGTGACAGGGGGCGATTCACCCCTCCACTTT	CASSVTGGDSPLHF
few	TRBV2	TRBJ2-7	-	TGTGCCAGCGGGGCCCCTAGTTCCTACGAGCAGTACTTC	CASGAPSSYEQYF
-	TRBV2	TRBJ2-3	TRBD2	TGTGCCAGCAGATTCCTAGCGGGGGCCTCAGATACGCAGTATTTT	CASRFLAGASDTQYF
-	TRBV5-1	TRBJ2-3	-	TGCGCCAGCAGCAGGACGGGGCACGATACGCAGTATTTT	CASSRTGHDTQYF
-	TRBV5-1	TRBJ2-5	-	TGCGCCAGCAGCTTTCGGCGAAACGGGGGCGAAGAGACCCAGTACTTC	CASSFRRNGGEETQYF
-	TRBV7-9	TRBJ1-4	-	TGTGCCAGCAGCTTCCCATCAAGGGGGGGGGAAAAACTGTTTTTT	CASSFPSRGGEKLFF
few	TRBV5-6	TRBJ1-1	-	TGTGCCAGCAGCTCTGGACAAGGCACCACTGAAGCTTTCTTT	CASSSGQGTTEAFF
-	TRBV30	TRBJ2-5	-	TGTGCCTGGAGTGGACAGGACTCTAAGGCCCAGTACTTC	CAWSGQDSKAQYF
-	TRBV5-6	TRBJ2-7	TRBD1	TGTGCCAGCAGCTGGGGGACAGTCTCCTACGAGCAGTACTTC	CASSWGTVSYEQYF
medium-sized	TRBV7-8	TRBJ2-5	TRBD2	TGTGCCAGCAGCTTACGGGGGCTAGCGGGGCTCCAAGAGACCCAGTACTTC	CASSLRGLAGLQETQYF
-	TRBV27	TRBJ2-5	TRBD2	TGTGCCAGCAGTTCCCGACTAGCGTTAGAGACCCAGTACTTC	CASSSRLALETQYF
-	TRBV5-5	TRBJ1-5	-	TGTGCCAGCAGCTTAGGAAGCAATCAGCCCCAGCATTTT	CASSLGSNQPQHF
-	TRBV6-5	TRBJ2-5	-	TGTGCCAGCAGTTCCAAGGGACGCCGCCGGGAGACCCAGTACTTC	CASSSKGRRRETQYF
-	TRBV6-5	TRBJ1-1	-	TGTGCCAGCAGTTTTAAAGGGGCCGCTGAAGCTTTCTTT	CASSFKGAAEAFF
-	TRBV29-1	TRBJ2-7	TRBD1	TGCAGCGTCAAGACAGGGGGCAGGTCCTACGAGCAGTACTTC	CSVKTGGRSYEQYF
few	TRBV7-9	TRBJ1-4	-	TGTGCCAGCAGCATCCGGGCAACTAATGAAAAACTGTTTTTT	CASSIRATNEKLFF
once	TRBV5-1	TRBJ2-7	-	TGCGCCAGCAGCTTGGTAGGGGAATACGAGCAGTACTTC	CASSLVGEYEQYF
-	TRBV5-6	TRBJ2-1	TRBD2	TGTGCCAGCAGCGGGACTAGCGGGGGGGCAACCTACAATGAGCAGTTCTTC	CASSGTSGGATYNEQFF
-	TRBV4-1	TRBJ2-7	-	TGCGCCAGCAGCCAAGCACCACCCCGGTACGAGCAGTACTTC	CASSQAPPRYEQYF
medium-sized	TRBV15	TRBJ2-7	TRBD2	TGTGCCACCAGCAGAGATACTAGCGGGGGCTACGAGCAGTACTTC	CATSRDTSGGYEQYF
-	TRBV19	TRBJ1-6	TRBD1	TGTGCCAGTAGTATGCGGGTGACAGGGTTGGGATCACCCCTCCACTTT	CASSMRVTGLGSPLHF
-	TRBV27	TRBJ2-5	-	TGTGCCAGCAGTGGGACAACCCAAGAGACCCAGTACTTC	CASSGTTQETQYF
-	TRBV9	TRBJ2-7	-	TGTGCCAGCAGCGTAAGCGGGTCCTACGAGCAGTACTTC	CASSVSGSYEQYF
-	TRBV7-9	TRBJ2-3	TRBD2	TGTGCCAGCAGCCTAAGGACTAGCGGGGTCACAGATACGCAGTATTTT	CASSLRTSGVTDTQYF
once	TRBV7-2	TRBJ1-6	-	TGTGCCAGCAGCCCCCGGGGGTGGGCCTCCAATTCACCCCTCCACTTT	CASSPRGWASNSPLHF
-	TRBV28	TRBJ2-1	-	TGTGCCAGCAGCCCCTATGGGGAGGAGCAGTTCTTC	CASSPYGEEQFF
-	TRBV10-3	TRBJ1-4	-	TGTGCCATCAGGGAGGGGACTAATGAAAAACTGTTTTTT	CAIREGTNEKLFF
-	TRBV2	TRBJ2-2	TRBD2	TGTGCCAGCAGTGTAGAGCGGCTAGCGGGGGCCGGGGAGCTGTTTTTT	CASSVERLAGAGELFF
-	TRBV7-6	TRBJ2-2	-	TGTGCCAGCAGCCTCGGGGGCCCACGGGTCACCGGGGAGCTGTTTTTT	CASSLGGPRVTGELFF
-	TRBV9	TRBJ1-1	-	TGTGCCAGCACCCCGGGGATTTGGGCCACTGAAGCTTTCTTT	CASTPGIWATEAFF
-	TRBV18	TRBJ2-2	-	TGTGCCAGCTCACGACAGGCTCCCGGGGAGCTGTTTTTT	CASSRQAPGELFF
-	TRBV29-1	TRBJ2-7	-	TGCAGCGTCGACAAAAGGAAGGGGTCTCGGGACGAGCAGTACTTC	CSVDKRKGSRDEQYF
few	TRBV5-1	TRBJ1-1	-	TGCGCCAGCAGCCTCCTAGGGGGCACTGAAGCTTTCTTT	CASSLLGGTEAFF
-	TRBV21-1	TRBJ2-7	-	TGTGCCAGCAGCAAAGGAGAAGGGGGGTACGAGCAGTACTTC	CASSKGEGGYEQYF